These 24 T cell receptor beta chains were all obtained from the same sample, sequenced in a study of T-cell reconstitution after alpha-beta-depleted transplantation in children. The TCRbeta library incorporated unique molecular identifiers. TCRdb analysed the PCR reads with MiXCR anew, one entry per CDR3 protein. In the table there are around 180,000 distinct CDR3 sequences, 8.5% to 14% of which are singletons. Source: PBMCs, taken before TCRalphabeta/CD19-depleted stem cell transplant. The source is a boy between 2 and 10 years old with acute myeloid leukemia, due to receive a stem cell transplant.

This clonotype was observed many times. This rearrangement joins TRBV12-3 or TRBV12-4 to TRBJ2-1; 9 bases are shared with TRBD2. V gave up 6 bases and J gave up 9 bases; unmatched junction bases: 12. The CDR3 loop spans 15 amino acids. CDR3 coding DNA: TGTGCCAGCAGCCCCAAGTGGCGGGAGGGTCCTGAGCAGTTCTTC. Protein sequence: CASSPKWREGPEQFF.

In this sample, this clonotype turned up many times. The V gene is TRBV5-1, the J gene TRBJ2-2, with TRBD1 identical over 10 bases. The V gene end was trimmed by 5 bases and the J gene end by 3 bases; junction bases not matched to a gene: 4. The CDR3 loop spans 15 amino acids. Germline V gene data show CDR1 as SGHRS and CDR2 as YFSETQ. Here the CDR3 DNA reads TGCGCCAGCAGGTCCGGGACAGGGGACACCGGGGAGCTGTTTTTT. Its translation is CASRSGTGDTGELFF.

The chain has TRBV7-3 and TRBJ2-1; the match to TRBD2 covers 8 bases. CDR1 and CDR2 (germline): SGHTA, FQGTGA. The CDR3 totals 16 residues. With 2 bases clipped from V and 2 bases from J, the junction kept 5 bases outside the gene matches. The CDR3 nucleotides are TGTGCCAGCAGCTTAGGTGGACTAGCCACCTACAATGAGCAGTTCTTC. Amino acids: CASSLGGLATYNEQFF.

This clonotype was counted at least ten times. This chain connects TRBV5-1 to TRBJ2-2; the match to TRBD2 covers 7 bases. Looked up from germline, CDR1 is SGHRS and CDR2 is YFSETQ. The CDR3 loop spans 17 amino acids. J was trimmed by 0 bases and V by 3 bases; bases with no gene match: 8. DNA for the CDR3: TGCGCCAGCAGCTGGATACTAGCGCTGACGAACACCGGGGAGCTGTTTTTT. It translates to CASSWILALTNTGELFF.

This clonotype was counted at least ten times. V is TRBV6-5 and J is TRBJ2-6; D gene uncertain. V gave up 4 bases and J gave up 0 bases, with 7 bases separating them. The CDR3 extends over 15 amino acids. CDR1 and CDR2 from the germline V gene are MNHEY and SVGAGI. The CDR3 reads CASSLQISGANVLTF. DNA of the CDR3: TGTGCCAGCAGTTTACAAATCTCTGGGGCCAACGTCCTGACTTTC.

This clonotype has at least ten counts. The chain employs TRBV24-1 and TRBJ2-1; D gene ambiguous. The length of the CDR3 is 12 residues. Germline V lookup: CDR1 KGHDR, CDR2 SFDVKD. Deletions cut 6 bases from V and 10 bases from J, with 12 bases between. This chain's CDR3 is CATSRLNGEQFF. CDR3 sequence (DNA): TGTGCCACCAGTCGGTTGAACGGCGAGCAGTTCTTC.

This clonotype was counted ten times or more. V is TRBV10-3 and J is TRBJ2-3; D is possibly TRBD1 or TRBD2 (5 bases each). The CDR3 runs 14 residues. Germline V gene data show CDR1 as ENHRY and CDR2 as SYGVKD. V gave up 8 bases and J gave up 4 bases, with 16 bases separating them. CDR3 DNA: TGTGCCATCCAGGGACCGACCCGGGCAGATACGCAGTATTTT. This translates into CAIQGPTRADTQYF.

In this sample, this clonotype turned up many times. V usage is TRBV27 and J usage is TRBJ2-6; the D is unclear. CDR1 MNHEY and CDR2 SMNVEV come from the germline V gene (reference sequence). This CDR3 spans 16 amino acids. V shed 5 bases and J shed 0 bases, with 11 bases lying between them. This CDR3 reads CASSGLSPSGANVLTF. DNA for the CDR3: TGTGCCAGCAGTGGTCTCTCTCCCTCTGGGGCCAACGTCCTGACTTTC.

This clonotype was detected many times. The genes are TRBV7-6 and TRBJ2-2; 8 bases are shared with TRBD2. The V gene's germline CDR1 is SGHVS and CDR2 FNYEAQ. The CDR3 extends over 16 amino acids. Trimming took 3 bases from V and 5 from J; bases not matched to a gene: 8. CDR3 nucleotides: TGTGCCAGCAGCTTCAGCGGGAGAACTAAAACCGGGGAGCTGTTTTTT. This gives the protein CASSFSGRTKTGELFF.

V gene TRBV7-2 combines with J gene TRBJ2-3; 7 nucleotides align to TRBD2. V lost 4 bases and J lost 3; bases outside the gene matches: 4. CDR3 length: 14 amino acids. Germline V gives CDR1 SGHTA, CDR2 FQGNSA. The CDR3 sequence is CASSSGLVTDTQYF. The CDR3, as DNA: TGTGCCAGCAGCTCTGGACTAGTTACAGATACGCAGTATTTT.

In this sample, this clonotype turned up many times. The CDR3 DNA follows: TGTGCCATCACCCGACAGGGAAAGGATGGCTACACCTTC. This translates into CAITRQGKDGYTF. The chain employs TRBV10-3 and TRBJ1-2; TRBD1 matches 7 bases. From germline, CDR1 is ENHRY and CDR2 SYGVKD. The CDR3 runs to 13 residues. Trimming cost V 7 bases and J 6 bases; bases outside gene matches: 8.

Ten or more counts support this clonotype. The chain employs TRBV7-2 and TRBJ2-7; weak D call: TRBD2 (5 bases). The CDR3 spans 15 residues. CDR1 and CDR2 from the germline V gene are SGHTA and FQGNSA. V shed 5 bases and J shed 6 bases, with 20 bases lying between them. The CDR3 DNA is TGTGCCAGCAGCGTAGACGAACTAGGTCGTCGCGAGCAGTACTTC. Residues: CASSVDELGRREQYF.

This clonotype was observed at least ten times. The V gene is TRBV29-1, the J gene TRBJ1-1; D may be TRBD1 (5 bases). CDR3 length: 11 amino acids. The V gene's germline CDR1 is SQVTM and CDR2 ANQGSEA. Trimming shortened V by 7 bases and J by 7 bases, and 13 bases separated the two germline ends. CDR3 protein: CSASVGGEAFF. In DNA form, the CDR3 reads TGCAGCGCCTCAGTCGGGGGTGAAGCTTTCTTT.

This clonotype has a count of ten or more. This chain links TRBV6-1 with TRBJ2-2; TRBD2 is a possible D gene (6 bases). Trimming removed 11 bases at V and 4 bases at J, with 14 bases between. CDR1 and CDR2 (germline): MNHNS, SASEGT. The CDR3 is made up of 13 amino acids. The CDR3, as DNA: TGTGCCGGACAAGGAGGGCGCACCGGGGAGCTGTTTTTT. It encodes CAGQGGRTGELFF.

This clonotype appeared many times. The chain has TRBV20-1 and TRBJ1-1; TRBD1 matches at 10 bases. The CDR3 sequence is 13 residues long. The germline V gene has CDR1 DFQATT and CDR2 SNEGSKA (reference sequence). CDR3 in amino acids: CNAGRQGAAEAFF. The CDR3 nucleotides read TGCAATGCCGGGCGACAGGGGGCGGCTGAAGCTTTCTTT.

This clonotype was observed many times. The chain has TRBV19 and TRBJ1-1; D perhaps matches TRBD1 (6 bases). The CDR3 loop spans 16 amino acids. Per germline, CDR1 LNHDA and CDR2 SQIVND (reference sequence). V lost 6 bases, J lost 0 bases, and 17 bases lay in between. CDR3 protein: CASRRRTATMNTEAFF. For the CDR3, the DNA is TGTGCCAGTAGGAGAAGGACAGCCACCATGAACACTGAAGCTTTCTTT.

The table lists this clonotype with many counts. This chain joins TRBV28 and TRBJ2-5, with D tentatively TRBD2 (6 bases). Per the germline V gene, CDR1 is MDHEN and CDR2 is SYDVKM. The CDR3 totals 14 residues. V lost 5 bases and J lost 10, with 20 bases in between. DNA of the CDR3: TGTGCCAGCAGTCCCCGGACACAGGAGGGAGTCCAGTACTTC. Encoded protein: CASSPRTQEGVQYF.

Details on this clonotype: It may be a read error: a sequence one base away is much more abundant. The chain recombines TRBV10-3 with TRBJ2-1, with TRBD1 as a possible D gene (6 bases). The CDR3 spans 15 residues. The germline V gene has CDR1 ENHRY and CDR2 SYGVKD. The CDR3 reads CPISSSGTWANEQFF. The CDR3 nucleotides are TGTCCCATCAGTTCCTCGGGGACATGGGCGAATGAGCAGTTCTTC.

This clonotype was seen ten or more times. This chain connects TRBV5-6 to TRBJ1-1; the D is unclear. Between the trimmed V and J ends, which lost 1 base and 0 bases, there was a span of 13 bases. The CDR3 is 16 residues long. Germline values: CDR1 SGHDT, CDR2 YYEEEE. CDR3 in DNA: TGTGCCAGCAGCTTGTACGGGTCCAGTATGAACACTGAAGCTTTCTTT. Protein product: CASSLYGSSMNTEAFF.

This clonotype has ten or more counts. The chain combines TRBV5-1 with TRBJ2-1; 7 positions match TRBD2. The germline gives CDR1 SGHRS, CDR2 YFSETQ. V shed 4 bases, J shed 3 bases, and the junction held 10 bases outside the gene matches. CDR3 length equals 16 residues. The DNA of the CDR3 is TGCGCCAGCAGCACGGGGGGTGGGGGGTACTACAATGAGCAGTTCTTC. This gives the protein CASSTGGGGYYNEQFF.

This clonotype was seen at least ten times. J is TRBJ1-2 and V is TRBV7-9, with a possible D match to TRBD1 (5 bases). CDR3 length equals 13 residues. V was trimmed by 1 base and J by 7 bases, leaving 10 bases between them. The V gene's germline CDR1 is SEHNR and CDR2 FQNEAQ (reference sequence). The CDR3 protein is CASSLEDGAGYTF. CDR3 DNA: TGTGCCAGCAGCTTAGAGGACGGGGCTGGCTACACCTTC.

This clonotype was seen repeatedly, ten times or more. This chain connects TRBV29-1 to TRBJ2-7; D is ambiguous. V was pared by 4 bases and J by 3 bases, with 10 bases between. The CDR3 has 12 amino acids. Germline CDR1 reads SQVTM; CDR2 reads ANQGSEA. The CDR3 nucleotides read TGCAGCGTTGTCGGCAGGTACTACGAGCAGTACTTC. Protein sequence: CSVVGRYYEQYF.

This clonotype was observed at least ten times. The rearrangement uses TRBV12-3 or TRBV12-4 and TRBJ1-6, with D maybe TRBD1 (6 bases). The V and J ends lost 2 bases and 10 bases respectively, with 12 bases between them. The CDR3 is made up of 14 amino acids. Written as DNA, the CDR3 is TGTGCCAGCAGTTTAAGACAGGAGGGGTCACCCCTCCACTTT. Amino acids: CASSLRQEGSPLHF.

This clonotype came up once. This may be a read error, as it is one base from a much larger clone. V and J are TRBV29-1 and TRBJ2-3, with D perhaps matching TRBD2 (5 bases). The CDR3 totals 14 residues. Trimming shortened V by 6 bases and J by 0 bases, and 13 bases separated the two germline ends. Germline loops: CDR1 SQVTM, CDR2 ANQGSEA. The CDR3 loop is CSVLPGTSTDTQYF. The CDR3 DNA sequence: TGCAGCGTGCTGCCGGGAACTAGCACAGATACGCAGTATTTT.